The 25 T cell receptor beta chains presented below share a single source sample, sequenced in a study of T cell responses to AZD1222 COVID-19 vaccine. Clones were sequenced by immunoSEQ multiplex PCR, and TCRdb holds only the in-frame ones, with some missing. The data hold fewer than 200,000 clones, with 80% to 95% observed a single time. The sequences come from peripheral blood, collected 28 days after the second AZD1222 dose. Receptor source: an adult who received the AZD1222 COVID-19 vaccine.

This clone occurred once. This sample also contains other DNA sequences that code for the same CDR3. The chain joins TRBV5-4 to TRBJ2-1; 10 nucleotides agree with TRBD2. Germline V gene lookup returns CDR1 SGHNT and CDR2 YYREEE (reference sequence). The CDR3 consists of 16 residues. V lost 2 bases and J lost 0; bases outside the gene matches: 2. DNA for the CDR3: TGTGCCAGCAGCTTACTAGCGGGGATCTCCTACAATGAGCAGTTCTTC. Its protein is CASSLLAGISYNEQFF.

This clone was recorded a few times. V and J are TRBV18 and TRBJ2-2, with no clear D. V was cut by 1 base and J by 9 bases, with 15 bases left in between. The CDR3 is 15 amino acids. CDR1 is KGHSH, CDR2 LQKENI, per germline. CDR3 nucleotide sequence: TGTGCCAGCTCACCACGGGCGGACGCCGGCCGGGAGCTGTTTTTT. This encodes CASSPRADAGRELFF.

V gene TRBV12-3 or TRBV12-4 combines with J gene TRBJ1-3; D unresolved. This CDR3 has 11 residues. V was shortened by 4 bases and J by 2 bases, with 0 bases between the two germline ends. CDR3 in amino acids: CASSSGNTIYF. Written as DNA, the CDR3 is TGTGCCAGCAGTTCTGGAAACACCATATATTTT.

The rearrangement links TRBV30 to TRBJ2-7, with a possible D match to TRBD1 (6 bases). The germline CDR1 and CDR2 sequences are GTSNPN and SVGIG (reference sequence). The CDR3 is 13 residues long. Trimming pared 4 bases from V and 4 bases from J, leaving 14 bases between. In nucleotides, the CDR3 is TGTGCCTGGAACGACAGGAGGATTTACGAGCAGTACTTC. Protein sequence: CAWNDRRIYEQYF. Drawing the rest from reference TRBV30 and TRBJ2-7, the complete variable domain is SQTIHQWPATLVQPVGSPLSLECTVEGTSNPNLYWYRQAAGRGLQLLFYSVGIGQISSEVPQNLSASRPQDRQFILSSKKLLLSDSGFYLCAWNDRRIYEQYFGPGTRLTVT.

The genes are TRBV12-2 and TRBJ2-1; the D call in the table, TRBD2, was not verified against the DNA. TRBV12-2 is assigned pseudogene status. The CDR3 runs 15 residues. The CDR3 coding sequence is TGTGCAAGTCGCTTCAGGGCGACTAGCATACATGAGCAGTTCTTC. Its translation: CASRFRATSIHEQFF.

The gene calls are TRBV7-2 and TRBJ1-2; D is unclear. V was clipped by 1 base and J by 0 bases, with 9 bases between them. The CDR3 extends over 15 amino acids. The germline V gene encodes CDR1 SGHTA and CDR2 FQGNSA. The CDR3 nucleotides are TGTGCCAGCAGCTTAGAGCAAGTTACTAACTATGGCTACACCTTC. Translated: CASSLEQVTNYGYTF.

The chain uses TRBV12-3 or TRBV12-4 and TRBJ2-3; D gene unclear. V was trimmed by 6 bases and J by 5 bases, leaving 12 bases between them. This CDR3 region has 13 residues. CDR3 amino acids: CASRLQSGDTQYF. The CDR3 DNA is TGTGCCAGCAGATTACAGTCGGGAGATACGCAGTATTTT.

Of note for this clone: The same CDR3 arises from other DNA sequences in this sample as well. This chain uses TRBV6-5 with TRBJ1-1; TRBD1 is a possible D gene (6 bases). Deletions cut 2 bases from V and 2 bases from J, with 9 bases between. This CDR3 comprises 14 residues. Germline CDR1 MNHEY, CDR2 SVGAGI. CDR3 DNA sequence: TGTGCCAGCAGTTACGGGGGGGGCAACACTGAAGCTTTCTTT. It yields the protein CASSYGGGNTEAFF.

The genes are TRBV7-8 and TRBJ2-4; D is perhaps TRBD1 or TRBD2 (5 bases each). In germline, CDR1 is SGHVS, CDR2 FQNEAQ. The CDR3 totals 19 residues. Trimming took 3 bases from V and 6 from J, leaving 27 bases between them. The CDR3 region is CASSFTMKMGTLAGNIQYF. DNA of the CDR3: TGTGCCAGCAGCTTCACAATGAAGATGGGGACCCTTGCGGGAAACATTCAGTACTTC.

The chain joins TRBV2 to TRBJ2-7; D perhaps matches TRBD2 (6 bases). Per the germline V gene, CDR1 is SNHLY and CDR2 is FYNNEI. Trimming took 6 bases from V and 2 from J, leaving 17 bases between them. This CDR3 spans 15 amino acids. CDR3 DNA: TGTGCCAGCAGGAGCCGGGACTTACGAACCTACGAGCAGTACTTC. Encoded protein: CASRSRDLRTYEQYF. Combining the CDR3 with reference TRBV2 and TRBJ2-7 gives the whole variable domain EPEVTQTPSHQVTQMGQEVILRCVPISNHLYFYWYRQILGQKVEFLVSFYNNEISEKSEIFDDQFSVERPDGSNFTLKIRSTKLEDSAMYFCASRSRDLRTYEQYFGPGTRLTVT.

The chain joins TRBV6-5 to TRBJ1-5, with a possible D match to TRBD1 (6 bases). V gave up 9 bases and J gave up 6 bases, with 15 bases separating them. Germline V lookup: CDR1 MNHEY, CDR2 SVGAGI. CDR3 length equals 13 residues. DNA for the CDR3: TGTGCCAGTGGGGTGGGGGCTCGTCAGCCCCAGCATTTT. This codes for CASGVGARQPQHF.

This chain links TRBV19 with TRBJ1-2; D remains unclear. Germline V lookup: CDR1 LNHDA, CDR2 SQIVND (reference sequence). The V end was cut by 3 bases, the J end by 2 bases, with 10 bases between. This CDR3 spans 14 amino acids. The CDR3 DNA sequence: TGTGCCAGTAGTATGGGGAGGATCAACTATGGCTACACCTTC. Translated: CASSMGRINYGYTF.

The chain joins TRBV2 to TRBJ1-5; D is undetermined. Germline V CDR1 and CDR2: SNHLY, FYNNEI. The CDR3 sequence is 13 residues long. V lost 2 bases, J lost 6 bases, and 8 bases lay in between. CDR3 protein: CASSERGVQPQHF. The CDR3 DNA is TGTGCCAGCAGTGAACGGGGAGTTCAGCCCCAGCATTTT. The full variable domain, with the rest looked up from reference TRBV2 and TRBJ1-5, is EPEVTQTPSHQVTQMGQEVILRCVPISNHLYFYWYRQILGQKVEFLVSFYNNEISEKSEIFDDQFSVERPDGSNFTLKIRSTKLEDSAMYFCASSERGVQPQHFGDGTRLSIL.

V is TRBV4-1 and J is TRBJ2-6; the match to TRBD2 covers 12 bases. Germline loops: CDR1 MGHRA, CDR2 YSYEKL. V shed 4 bases and J 4 bases; nucleotides not matched to a gene: 5. CDR3 length equals 17 residues. CDR3: CASSPLAGGPGANVLTF. In DNA, the CDR3 is TGCGCCAGCAGCCCCCTAGCGGGAGGGCCGGGGGCCAACGTCCTGACTTTC.

The chain uses TRBV7-3 and TRBJ2-5; 12 bases map to TRBD2. The J segment lost 4 bases and the V segment lost 4 bases, leaving 1 base of the junction unmatched. This CDR3 has 14 amino acids. Germline V CDR1 and CDR2: SGHTA, FQGTGA. The CDR3 sequence is CASSSSGRGETQYF. CDR3 DNA sequence: TGTGCCAGCAGCTCTAGCGGGAGGGGAGAGACCCAGTACTTC.

This rearrangement joins TRBV2 to TRBJ1-4, with 9 bases identical to TRBD1. CDR3 length: 16 residues. Trimming at V came to 6 bases and at J to 0 bases, leaving 5 bases not matched to a gene. The germline CDR1 and CDR2 sequences are SNHLY and FYNNEI. The CDR3 protein is CASRIQGATTNEKLFF. CDR3 DNA: TGTGCCAGCAGGATACAGGGGGCTACAACTAATGAAAAACTGTTTTTT.

V and J are TRBV30 and TRBJ1-2, with D possibly being TRBD1 (6 bases). The germline V gene has CDR1 GTSNPN and CDR2 SVGIG (reference sequence). CDR3 length equals 12 residues. Trimming left V 8 bases short and J 7 bases short, with 17 bases between. CDR3 DNA sequence: TGTGCCACACCAGGGGCAGGCGGTGGCTACACCTTC. It encodes CATPGAGGGYTF.

CDR3 in DNA: TGCGCCAGCAGCGTTACAGGGAATGGCTACACCTTC. This sequence encodes CASSVTGNGYTF. The gene calls are TRBV5-1 and TRBJ1-2; D is perhaps TRBD1 (6 bases). This CDR3 region has 12 residues. The V end was cut by 4 bases, the J end by 6 bases, with 10 bases between. Germline values: CDR1 SGHRS, CDR2 YFSETQ.

The chain combines TRBV4-1 with TRBJ1-2, with a tentative D call TRBD1 (6 bases). This CDR3 comprises 17 residues. V lost 0 bases to trimming and J lost 7 bases, with 21 bases between them. CDR1 is MGHRA, CDR2 YSYEKL, per germline. DNA of the CDR3: TGCGCCAGCAGCCAAGACGGAATAACAGGGCTGCTAGGTGGCTACACCTTC. It is translated as CASSQDGITGLLGGYTF.

V gene TRBV2 combines with J gene TRBJ2-1; TRBD2 matches 10 bases. The CDR3 covers 15 residues. Trimming cost V 5 bases and J 3 bases; bases outside gene matches: 4. Germline V gene data show CDR1 as SNHLY and CDR2 as FYNNEI. CDR3 loop: CASSSSGGNYNEQFF. DNA of the CDR3: TGTGCCAGCAGTTCTAGCGGGGGTAACTACAATGAGCAGTTCTTC.

A remark on this clone: Other DNA sequences in this specimen translate into the identical CDR3. CDR3 sequence (DNA): TGTGCCAGCTCACCGCGACAGGGACCCTACGAGCAGTACTTC. Its translation is CASSPRQGPYEQYF. This chain uses TRBV18 with TRBJ2-7; 7 bases are shared with TRBD1. Per the germline V gene, CDR1 is KGHSH and CDR2 is LQKENI. V lost 3 bases, J lost 2 bases, and 4 bases stayed unmatched. CDR3 length equals 14 residues.

This chain connects TRBV19 to TRBJ1-1; 7 nucleotides match TRBD1. CDR1 LNHDA and CDR2 SQIVND come from the germline V gene (reference sequence). V shed 0 bases, J shed 5 bases, and the junction held 15 bases outside the gene matches. The CDR3 runs 18 residues. This chain's CDR3 is CASSIDSGTASRGTEAFF. Here the CDR3 DNA reads TGTGCCAGTAGTATAGATTCAGGGACAGCCTCAAGGGGAACTGAAGCTTTCTTT.

V is TRBV4-1 and J is TRBJ1-2; D unclear. The germline V and J ends were trimmed by 4 bases and 3 bases, with 9 bases remaining between them. CDR3 length: 13 residues. CDR1 is MGHRA and CDR2 is YSYEKL in the germline V gene. Here the CDR3 reads CASSLTEYYGYTF. The CDR3 DNA sequence: TGCGCCAGCAGCCTGACTGAATACTATGGCTACACCTTC.

A note on this clone: Other DNA sequences within the sample encode an identical CDR3. CDR3 loop: CASSFLGNQPQHF. In DNA, the CDR3 is TGTGCCAGCAGTTTTTTGGGGAATCAGCCCCAGCATTTT. The V and J genes are TRBV12-3 or TRBV12-4 and TRBJ1-5; D gene ambiguous. The CDR3 has 13 residues. Deletions cut 3 bases from V and 4 bases from J, with 7 bases between.

The rearrangement joins TRBV5-4 to TRBJ1-2; TRBD1 agrees at 11 bases. Losses at the gene ends were 3 bases for V and 7 bases for J; bases not matched to a gene: 11. Germline V gives CDR1 SGHNT, CDR2 YYREEE (reference sequence). This CDR3 spans 16 amino acids. The CDR3 here is CASSSIMDRGLGGYTF. CDR3 in DNA: TGTGCCAGCAGCTCAATTATGGACAGGGGGCTCGGTGGCTACACCTTC. Looking up the rest from reference TRBV5-4 and TRBJ1-2 gives the full variable domain: ETGVTQSPTHLIKTRGQQVTLRCSSQSGHNTVSWYQQALGQGPQFIFQYYREEENGRGNFPPRFSGLQFPNYSSELNVNALELDDSALYLCASSSIMDRGLGGYTFGSGTRLTVV.